This is a list of T cell receptor beta chains from one sample in a study of shared clonotypes between healthy human individuals. Profiled with immunoSEQ multiplex PCR; TCRdb holds only in-frame clones, not every one. The data show 600,000 to 750,000 clones, 72% seen once. The sequenced sample was memory CD4+ T cells sorted from blood. These receptor sequences come from a woman aged 25-40 years in good health. Each CDR3 is given with its conserved first and last residue. The D gene is left open where the match is weak. A clone size is listed for some rows: how often the clone was seen (once, few, many), or a class if it is expanded.

V gene: TRBV6-5
clone size: .
D gene: TRBD2
J gene: TRBJ2-5
CDR3 protein: CASSYGLAGDQETQYF
CDR3 DNA: TGTGCCAGCAGTTATGGACTAGCGGGGGACCAAGAGACCCAGTACTTC

V gene: TRBV7-3
clone size: many
D gene: .
J gene: TRBJ1-1
CDR3 protein: CASSLQRDTEAFF
CDR3 DNA: TGTGCCAGCAGCTTGCAAAGGGACACTGAAGCTTTCTTT

V gene: TRBV2
clone size: few
D gene: TRBD2
J gene: TRBJ2-3
CDR3 protein: CASARGRGTRDQAQYF
CDR3 DNA: TGTGCCAGCGCTCGGGGGAGGGGGACTAGGGATCAAGCGCAGTATTTT

V gene: TRBV11-2
clone size: .
D gene: .
J gene: TRBJ2-1
CDR3 protein: CASSLVGVNEQFF
CDR3 DNA: TGTGCCAGCAGCTTAGTGGGAGTCAATGAGCAGTTCTTC

V gene: TRBV28
clone size: .
D gene: TRBD2
J gene: TRBJ2-1
CDR3 protein: CASQRLADYNEQFF
CDR3 DNA: TGTGCCAGCCAAAGGCTAGCGGACTACAATGAGCAGTTCTTC

V gene: TRBV18
clone size: .
D gene: TRBD2
J gene: TRBJ2-1
CDR3 protein: CASSPGLAGEREQFF
CDR3 DNA: TGTGCCAGCTCGCCGGGACTAGCGGGGGAACGGGAGCAGTTCTTC

V gene: TRBV28
clone size: few
D gene: .
J gene: TRBJ1-5
CDR3 protein: CASSFPGASNQPQHF
CDR3 DNA: TGTGCCAGCAGTTTCCCCGGGGCTAGCAATCAGCCCCAGCATTTT

V gene: TRBV6-1
clone size: .
D gene: .
J gene: TRBJ2-3
CDR3 protein: CASSRDSITDTQYF
CDR3 DNA: TGTGCCAGCAGTCGGGACTCAATCACAGATACGCAGTATTTT

V gene: TRBV28
clone size: .
D gene: .
J gene: TRBJ1-2
CDR3 protein: CASNSGRVSGYTF
CDR3 DNA: TGTGCCAGCAACTCAGGGCGCGTCTCGGGCTACACCTTC

V gene: TRBV30
clone size: .
D gene: .
J gene: TRBJ2-7
CDR3 protein: CAWRAGKSDEQYF
CDR3 DNA: TGTGCCTGGAGGGCAGGAAAGAGTGACGAGCAGTACTTC

V gene: TRBV29-1
clone size: few
D gene: .
J gene: TRBJ2-7
CDR3 protein: CSVEDTVLEEQYF
CDR3 DNA: TGCAGCGTTGAAGATACGGTTCTCGAGGAGCAGTACTTC

V gene: TRBV28
clone size: .
D gene: .
J gene: TRBJ2-2
CDR3 protein: CASSFDSRNTGELFF
CDR3 DNA: TGTGCCAGCAGTTTCGATAGCAGGAACACCGGGGAGCTGTTTTTT

V gene: TRBV27
clone size: .
D gene: TRBD1
J gene: TRBJ1-5
CDR3 protein: CASSLRGQGFRHF
CDR3 DNA: TGTGCCAGCAGTCTAAGGGGACAGGGGTTTCGGCATTTT

V gene: TRBV7-8
clone size: .
D gene: .
J gene: TRBJ1-3
CDR3 protein: CASSLVAGLDTIYF
CDR3 DNA: TGTGCCAGCAGCTTAGTTGCGGGGTTGGACACCATATATTTT

V gene: TRBV6-5
clone size: .
D gene: .
J gene: TRBJ1-5
CDR3 protein: CASSYGWGQPQHF
CDR3 DNA: TGTGCCAGCAGTTACGGATGGGGTCAGCCCCAGCATTTT

V gene: TRBV4-1
clone size: once
D gene: TRBD1
J gene: TRBJ1-1
CDR3 protein: CASSQGGQGTEAFF
CDR3 DNA: TGCGCCAGCAGCCAAGGGGGACAGGGGACTGAAGCTTTCTTT

V gene: TRBV4-1
clone size: many
D gene: .
J gene: TRBJ2-2
CDR3 protein: CASSQGLNTGELFF
CDR3 DNA: TGCGCCAGCAGCCAAGGTTTAAACACCGGGGAGCTGTTTTTT

V gene: TRBV6-1
clone size: .
D gene: TRBD1
J gene: TRBJ2-3
CDR3 protein: CASRPDRGSTDTQYF
CDR3 DNA: TGTGCCAGCAGACCGGACAGGGGGTCCACAGATACGCAGTATTTT

V gene: TRBV14
clone size: once
D gene: .
J gene: TRBJ1-1
CDR3 protein: CASSLRGNTEAFF
CDR3 DNA: TGTGCCAGCAGCCTAAGGGGGAACACTGAAGCTTTCTTT

V gene: TRBV10-2
clone size: .
D gene: .
J gene: TRBJ2-5
CDR3 protein: CASRGHGETQYF
CDR3 DNA: TGCGCCAGCAGGGGGCACGGGGAGACCCAGTACTTC

V gene: TRBV7-9
clone size: .
D gene: TRBD1
J gene: TRBJ2-3
CDR3 protein: CASNTGTGFTDTQYF
CDR3 DNA: TGTGCCAGCAACACCGGGACAGGGTTCACAGATACGCAGTATTTT

V gene: TRBV7-9
clone size: .
D gene: .
J gene: TRBJ1-3
CDR3 protein: CASSLGGDSSGNTIYF
CDR3 DNA: TGTGCCAGCAGCTTAGGGGGGGACTCCTCGGGAAACACCATATATTTT

V gene: TRBV19
clone size: .
D gene: .
J gene: TRBJ2-3
CDR3 protein: CASSIQLARTDTQYF
CDR3 DNA: TGTGCCAGTAGTATTCAACTAGCTCGCACAGATACGCAGTATTTT

V gene: TRBV18
clone size: .
D gene: TRBD2
J gene: TRBJ2-3
CDR3 protein: CASSPGLAPLTDTQYF
CDR3 DNA: TGTGCCAGCTCACCAGGACTAGCTCCCCTCACAGATACGCAGTATTTT

V gene: TRBV4-1
clone size: few
D gene: .
J gene: TRBJ1-4
CDR3 protein: CASSQKGVGVSNEKLFF
CDR3 DNA: TGCGCCAGCAGCCAAAAGGGGGTCGGAGTGTCTAATGAAAAACTGTTTTTT

V gene: TRBV11-2
clone size: .
D gene: TRBD1
J gene: TRBJ1-1
CDR3 protein: CASSTIGQGTEAFF
CDR3 DNA: TGTGCCAGCAGCACAATAGGACAGGGCACTGAAGCTTTCTTT

V gene: TRBV7-8
clone size: .
D gene: .
J gene: TRBJ1-3
CDR3 protein: CASSLTGPGNTIYF
CDR3 DNA: TGTGCCAGCAGCCTCACGGGTCCCGGAAACACCATATATTTT

V gene: TRBV10-2
clone size: .
D gene: TRBD1
J gene: TRBJ2-1
CDR3 protein: CASSDGQGARNEQFF
CDR3 DNA: TGCGCCAGCAGTGATGGACAGGGGGCTCGCAATGAGCAGTTCTTC

V gene: TRBV27
clone size: .
D gene: .
J gene: TRBJ1-1
CDR3 protein: CASSLYGFSTEAFF
CDR3 DNA: TGTGCCAGCAGTTTATATGGGTTTTCCACTGAAGCTTTCTTT

V gene: TRBV5-5
clone size: .
D gene: TRBD2
J gene: TRBJ2-2
CDR3 protein: CASSLVLAGAMNTGELFF
CDR3 DNA: TGTGCCAGCAGCTTGGTTCTAGCGGGAGCGATGAACACCGGGGAGCTGTTTTTT

V gene: TRBV7-6
clone size: .
D gene: .
J gene: TRBJ1-2
CDR3 protein: CASSFRDGGYTF
CDR3 DNA: TGTGCCAGCAGCTTTCGGGACGGCGGCTACACCTTC

V gene: TRBV7-2
clone size: few
D gene: .
J gene: TRBJ2-7
CDR3 protein: CASSSLQEQYF
CDR3 DNA: TGTGCCAGCAGCTCCCTCCAGGAGCAGTACTTC

V gene: TRBV7-9
clone size: few
D gene: TRBD1
J gene: TRBJ1-2
CDR3 protein: CATGGTSGGYTF
CDR3 DNA: TGTGCCACAGGGGGGACCTCGGGTGGCTACACCTTC

V gene: TRBV7-2
clone size: .
D gene: .
J gene: TRBJ1-2
CDR3 protein: CASSDRGFYGYTF
CDR3 DNA: TGTGCCAGCAGCGATCGGGGGTTCTATGGCTACACCTTC

V gene: TRBV28
clone size: .
D gene: .
J gene: TRBJ2-3
CDR3 protein: CASSSPGWGHTDTQYF
CDR3 DNA: TGTGCCAGCAGTAGCCCGGGGTGGGGCCACACAGATACGCAGTATTTT

V gene: TRBV4-2
clone size: .
D gene: .
J gene: TRBJ2-5
CDR3 protein: CASSQDRQETQYF
CDR3 DNA: TGTGCCAGCAGCCAAGATCGACAAGAGACCCAGTACTTC

V gene: TRBV2
clone size: few
D gene: TRBD1
J gene: TRBJ1-1
CDR3 protein: CASSGGQRRAEAFF
CDR3 DNA: TGTGCCAGCAGTGGGGGACAGCGGAGGGCTGAAGCTTTCTTT

V gene: TRBV28
clone size: .
D gene: .
J gene: TRBJ1-3
CDR3 protein: CASTGAGNTIYF
CDR3 DNA: TGTGCCAGCACAGGGGCTGGAAACACCATATATTTT

V gene: TRBV2
clone size: few
D gene: TRBD1
J gene: TRBJ1-3
CDR3 protein: CAIGTGLDTIYF
CDR3 DNA: TGTGCCATCGGGACAGGGCTGGACACCATATATTTT

V gene: TRBV10-2
clone size: once
D gene: .
J gene: TRBJ2-7
CDR3 protein: CASKNLGEQYF
CDR3 DNA: TGCGCCAGCAAGAATCTCGGGGAGCAGTACTTC

V gene: TRBV4-1
clone size: .
D gene: .
J gene: TRBJ2-2
CDR3 protein: CASSQAPRARTGELFF
CDR3 DNA: TGCGCCAGCAGCCAAGCTCCCAGGGCGAGGACCGGGGAGCTGTTTTTT

V gene: TRBV5-4
clone size: few
D gene: .
J gene: TRBJ1-5
CDR3 protein: CASSLQGVDQPQHF
CDR3 DNA: TGTGCCAGCAGCTTGCAAGGGGTGGATCAGCCCCAGCATTTT

V gene: TRBV6-6
clone size: .
D gene: TRBD1
J gene: TRBJ1-2
CDR3 protein: CASFPGGDRIYGYTF
CDR3 DNA: TGTGCCAGCTTCCCAGGGGGGGACAGAATCTATGGCTACACCTTC

V gene: TRBV7-2
clone size: .
D gene: TRBD1
J gene: TRBJ1-5
CDR3 protein: CASSPGTGSPQHF
CDR3 DNA: TGTGCCAGCAGCCCCGGGACAGGGTCGCCCCAGCATTTT

V gene: TRBV7-3
clone size: .
D gene: .
J gene: TRBJ2-3
CDR3 protein: CASSPTGTSTDTQYF
CDR3 DNA: TGTGCCAGCAGCCCGACTGGAACTAGCACAGATACGCAGTATTTT

V gene: TRBV4-2
clone size: .
D gene: .
J gene: TRBJ1-5
CDR3 protein: CASSQNGAGGTNQPQHF
CDR3 DNA: TGTGCCAGCAGCCAAAATGGGGCCGGGGGAACCAATCAGCCCCAGCATTTT

V gene: TRBV18
clone size: .
D gene: .
J gene: TRBJ2-3
CDR3 protein: CASSSGEADTQYF
CDR3 DNA: TGTGCCAGCTCTTCGGGAGAGGCAGATACGCAGTATTTT

V gene: TRBV6-5
clone size: .
D gene: TRBD1
J gene: TRBJ1-3
CDR3 protein: CASSYRQGARNTIYF
CDR3 DNA: TGTGCCAGCAGTTACCGGCAGGGGGCTAGAAACACCATATATTTT

V gene: TRBV19
clone size: .
D gene: .
J gene: TRBJ2-5
CDR3 protein: CASTSSGGGGETQYF
CDR3 DNA: TGTGCCAGTACATCCTCCGGAGGGGGTGGGGAGACCCAGTACTTC

V gene: TRBV6-5
clone size: many
D gene: .
J gene: TRBJ1-2
CDR3 protein: CAGGDGTNYGYTF
CDR3 DNA: TGTGCCGGAGGCGACGGAACAAACTATGGCTACACCTTC

V gene: TRBV7-9
clone size: .
D gene: TRBD1
J gene: TRBJ1-4
CDR3 protein: CASSPPGQGAEKLFF
CDR3 DNA: TGTGCCAGCAGCCCTCCGGGACAGGGGGCGGAAAAACTGTTTTTT

V gene: TRBV7-3
clone size: .
D gene: .
J gene: TRBJ2-1
CDR3 protein: CASSLTSDMGYNEQFF
CDR3 DNA: TGTGCCAGCAGCTTAACGTCGGACATGGGTTACAATGAGCAGTTCTTC

V gene: TRBV27
clone size: few
D gene: TRBD1
J gene: TRBJ1-2
CDR3 protein: CASSWAAGTGGFYGYTF
CDR3 DNA: TGTGCCAGCAGTTGGGCCGCCGGGACAGGGGGTTTCTATGGCTACACCTTC

V gene: TRBV14
clone size: .
D gene: .
J gene: TRBJ2-7
CDR3 protein: CASSQGQGPFGQYF
CDR3 DNA: TGTGCCAGCAGCCAAGGGCAGGGCCCCTTCGGGCAGTACTTC

V gene: TRBV7-2
clone size: .
D gene: TRBD2
J gene: TRBJ2-7
CDR3 protein: CASSRQLAGVGEQYF
CDR3 DNA: TGTGCCAGCAGCCGCCAACTAGCGGGAGTGGGAGAGCAGTACTTC

V gene: TRBV11-2
clone size: .
D gene: .
J gene: TRBJ1-1
CDR3 protein: CASNPGHTPNTEAFF
CDR3 DNA: TGTGCCAGCAACCCGGGACACACACCGAACACTGAAGCTTTCTTT

V gene: TRBV7-9
clone size: .
D gene: .
J gene: TRBJ1-1
CDR3 protein: CASSLRGRDTEAFF
CDR3 DNA: TGTGCCAGCAGCTTAAGAGGGAGGGACACTGAAGCTTTCTTT

V gene: TRBV10-3
clone size: once
D gene: .
J gene: TRBJ1-4
CDR3 protein: CAIRSGSSTNEKLFF
CDR3 DNA: TGTGCCATCCGGTCTGGGAGTTCGACTAATGAAAAACTGTTTTTT

V gene: TRBV15
clone size: .
D gene: .
J gene: TRBJ2-3
CDR3 protein: CATSRDGGADTQYF
CDR3 DNA: TGTGCCACCAGCAGAGATGGGGGCGCAGATACGCAGTATTTT